This T cell receptor beta chain was identified in a study of cytomegalovirus exposure and HLA in healthy donors. Study outcomes and limitations: Published work reported that the classifier diagnosed cytomegalovirus status with high specificity and sensitivity.

Turning to this clone: As yet, its antigen is unknown.

The PCR ran on 60 Vbeta and 13 Jbeta primers. Repertoires were generated with immunoSEQ multiplex PCR, while TCRdb's copy carries only in-frame clones and drops some. Of around 210,000 clones listed, around 77% are singletons. The CDR3 has 18 residues. V was cut by 0 bases and J by 1 base, with 17 bases left in between. Germline CDR1 reads MGHRA; CDR2 reads YSYEKL. What was sequenced was PBMCs. The sequence came from a woman aged 25 to 45 in good health and CMV-seronegative. The chain couples TRBV4-1 to TRBJ2-3; D might be TRBD2 (6 bases). The CDR3 protein is CASSQEIVLAGRTDTQYF. The CDR3 coding sequence is TGCGCCAGCAGCCAAGAAATAGTCTTGGCGGGACGCACAGATACGCAGTATTTT.